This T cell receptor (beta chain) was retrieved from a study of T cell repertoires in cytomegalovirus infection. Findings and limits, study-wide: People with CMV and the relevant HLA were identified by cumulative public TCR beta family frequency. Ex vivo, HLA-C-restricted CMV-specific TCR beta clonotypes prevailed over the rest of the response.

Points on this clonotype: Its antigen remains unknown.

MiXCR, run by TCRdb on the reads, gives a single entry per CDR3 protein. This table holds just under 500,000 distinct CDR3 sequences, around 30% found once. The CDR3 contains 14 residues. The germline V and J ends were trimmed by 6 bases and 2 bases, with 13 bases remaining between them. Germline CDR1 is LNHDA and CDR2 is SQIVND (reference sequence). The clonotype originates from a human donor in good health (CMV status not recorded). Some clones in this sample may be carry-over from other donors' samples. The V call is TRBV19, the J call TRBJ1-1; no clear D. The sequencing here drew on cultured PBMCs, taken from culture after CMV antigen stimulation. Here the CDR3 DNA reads TGTGCCAGTAGGAAACTTAAACGAAACACTGAAGCTTTCTTT. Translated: CASRKLKRNTEAFF.